A single sample gave rise to the 28 T cell receptor beta chains below, sequenced in a study of T cell changes during pregnancy in multiple sclerosis. Sequencing was performed with immunoSEQ multiplex PCR; in TCRdb, only in-frame clones are kept and a portion is missing. Of 120,000 or so clones detected, approximately 93% appear once; the ten largest clones hold roughly 6%. The material sequenced was peripheral blood, taken before pregnancy. These receptors came from a female donor with multiple sclerosis, enrolled in a pregnancy study.

CDR3 DNA sequence: TGTGCCTGGAGTGAGGGGGAAAACTATGGCTACACCTTC. Translation gives CAWSEGENYGYTF. The chain recombines TRBV30 with TRBJ1-2; a possible D gene is TRBD1 (6 bases). The germline CDR1 and CDR2 sequences are GTSNPN and SVGIG (reference sequence). The CDR3 consists of 13 residues. Trimming left V 1 base short and J 2 bases short, with 8 bases between.

This chain links TRBV9 with TRBJ2-7; TRBD2 is a possible D gene (6 bases). The V end lost 0 bases, the J end lost 4 bases, and 14 bases lay between the germline ends. This CDR3 has 15 residues. From germline, CDR1 is SGDLS and CDR2 YYNGEE. The CDR3 sequence is CASSVGRVPTYEQYF. The CDR3 coding sequence is TGTGCCAGCAGCGTAGGGAGGGTCCCTACGTACGAGCAGTACTTC.

The rearrangement links TRBV5-1 to TRBJ1-5; possibly TRBD1 for D (5 bases). Trimming stripped 0 bases from V and 7 bases from J, with 14 bases between. CDR1 and CDR2 from the germline V gene are SGHRS and YFSETQ. The CDR3 totals 15 residues. CDR3 region: CASSLVGGEEQPQHF. The CDR3 DNA follows: TGCGCCAGCAGCTTGGTTGGGGGGGAGGAGCAGCCCCAGCATTTT.

The chain joins TRBV9 to TRBJ2-3; 8 bases agree with TRBD2. Trimming took 4 bases from V and 2 from J; bases not matched to a gene: 12. Germline assignment: CDR1 SGDLS and CDR2 YYNGEE. The CDR3 is 17 residues long. For the CDR3, the DNA is TGTGCCAGCAGCTCCGGTGGTAGCGGGACCTTCACAGATACGCAGTATTTT. Its protein is CASSSGGSGTFTDTQYF.

The V call is TRBV18, the J call TRBJ2-7, with 7 bases identical to TRBD1. The CDR3 length is 15 residues. The germline CDR1 and CDR2 sequences are KGHSH and LQKENI. The junction had 6 bases not matched to a gene; V was cut back by 4 bases and J by 0 bases. In nucleotides, the CDR3 is TGTGCCAGCTCACTTTGGACAGGAGCCTCCTACGAGCAGTACTTC. Its translation: CASSLWTGASYEQYF.

The chain combines TRBV18 with TRBJ2-7, with TRBD1 as a possible D gene (6 bases). Per germline, CDR1 KGHSH and CDR2 LQKENI. Trimming took off 2 bases at V and 3 bases at J, with 14 bases between the two ends. This CDR3 spans 15 amino acids. CDR3 sequence: CASSPGQGSLYEQYF. CDR3 in DNA: TGTGCCAGCTCACCAGGGCAGGGGTCTCTCTACGAGCAGTACTTC.

The chain combines TRBV5-1 with TRBJ2-6; tentatively, D is TRBD1 (6 bases). Germline values: CDR1 SGHRS, CDR2 YFSETQ. Trimming shortened V by 4 bases and J by 1 base, and 9 bases separated the two germline ends. This CDR3 comprises 15 residues. The CDR3 bases are TGCGCCAGCAGCGCCAGGGGTTCTGGGGCCAACGTCCTGACTTTC. Protein sequence: CASSARGSGANVLTF.

The chain is built from TRBV15 and TRBJ2-3, with 8 bases lining up with TRBD1. Trimming cost V 5 bases and J 0 bases; bases outside gene matches: 4. Germline CDR1 reads LNHNV; CDR2 reads YYDKDF (reference sequence). The CDR3 spans 15 residues. DNA of the CDR3: TGTGCCACCAGCGCAGGGGGCCCAAGCACAGATACGCAGTATTTT. Translation: CATSAGGPSTDTQYF.

The V gene is TRBV11-1, the J gene TRBJ2-3, with 7 nucleotides matching TRBD2. With 1 base clipped from V and 2 bases from J, the junction kept 6 bases outside the gene matches. Germline values: CDR1 SGHAT, CDR2 FQDESV (reference sequence). The CDR3 extends over 16 amino acids. In DNA, the CDR3 is TGTGCCAGCAGCTTAGACGCAGCGGGGTCCACAGATACGCAGTATTTT. Encoded protein: CASSLDAAGSTDTQYF.

The rearrangement joins TRBV19 to TRBJ1-1; 11 nucleotides align to TRBD1. Germline trimming cut 7 bases from V and 0 bases from J; bases unmatched to any gene: 1. Germline V gene data show CDR1 as LNHDA and CDR2 as SQIVND (reference sequence). CDR3 length: 14 residues. DNA for the CDR3: TGTGCCAGTAAGGACAGGGGGCTGAACACTGAAGCTTTCTTT. Translation gives CASKDRGLNTEAFF.

The V gene is TRBV2, the J gene TRBJ1-3; D gene uncertain. Germline V gene sequence: CDR1 SNHLY, CDR2 FYNNEI. The ends were cut back, 5 bases at V and 0 bases at J, with 14 bases in the middle. This CDR3 comprises 16 residues. The CDR3: CASSLTVRISGNTIYF. CDR3 nucleotide sequence: TGTGCCAGCAGTCTTACAGTAAGGATCTCTGGAAACACCATATATTTT.

This rearrangement joins TRBV9 to TRBJ2-7; TRBD1 agrees at 8 bases. V was clipped by 0 bases and J by 2 bases; unmatched bases: 4. The CDR3 is 15 amino acids. CDR1 SGDLS and CDR2 YYNGEE come from the germline V gene. The CDR3 nucleotides are TGTGCCAGCAGCGTAGGAGCAGGGGGCACCTACGAGCAGTACTTC. The encoded protein is CASSVGAGGTYEQYF.

The genes are TRBV25-1 and TRBJ2-3; 8 bases map to TRBD2. CDR3 length: 16 residues. The V gene end was trimmed by 4 bases and the J gene end by 0 bases; junction bases not matched to a gene: 6. Germline CDR1 reads MGHDK; CDR2 reads SYGVNS. DNA for the CDR3: TGTGCCAGCAGTGTAGGGACTAGACATAGCACAGATACGCAGTATTTT. Amino acids: CASSVGTRHSTDTQYF.

J is TRBJ2-5 and V is TRBV11-2, with D perhaps matching TRBD1 (5 bases). Germline CDR1 SGHAT, CDR2 FQNNGV. The ends were cut back, 6 bases at V and 2 bases at J, with 16 bases in the middle. The CDR3 runs 15 residues. In DNA, the CDR3 is TGTGCCAGCAGTTACCCAGGGTGGGAACAAGAGACCCAGTACTTC. Its protein product is CASSYPGWEQETQYF.

This clone was counted once. The V and J genes are TRBV9 and TRBJ2-1; TRBD2 aligns across 9 bases. The germline CDR1 and CDR2 sequences are SGDLS and YYNGEE. With V trimmed by 0 bases and J by 4 bases, 5 bases remained unmatched. The length of the CDR3 is 16 residues. CDR3 DNA sequence: TGTGCCAGCAGCGTAGGTTCTAGCGGGGCGTACAATGAGCAGTTCTTC. It is translated as CASSVGSSGAYNEQFF.

The chain recombines TRBV11-2 with TRBJ1-2, with D maybe TRBD1 (5 bases). V was pared by 5 bases and J by 8 bases, with 15 bases between. The CDR3 runs to 13 residues. CDR1 is SGHAT and CDR2 is FQNNGV in the germline V gene. CDR3 in amino acids: CASSARRDLGYTF. In nucleotides, the CDR3 is TGTGCCAGCAGCGCGCGCCGGGACTTGGGCTACACCTTC.

The V and J genes are TRBV18 and TRBJ1-1; D is perhaps TRBD1 (5 bases). The germline gives CDR1 KGHSH, CDR2 LQKENI. The CDR3 has 15 residues. Trimming shortened V by 7 bases and J by 0 bases, and 15 bases separated the two germline ends. In DNA form, the CDR3 reads TGTGCCAGCTTGCCGGCGGGGCGAGTGAACACTGAAGCTTTCTTT. Translated, it gives CASLPAGRVNTEAFF.

V and J are TRBV14 and TRBJ2-1; 8 bases match TRBD2. Germline assignment: CDR1 SGHDN and CDR2 FVKESK. Unmatched junction bases numbered 11, after V lost 9 bases and J lost 1 base. This CDR3 has 16 amino acids. The DNA of the CDR3 is TGTGCCAGTGCTTCTGTAGCGGGGTCTTCCTACAATGAGCAGTTCTTC. The encoded protein is CASASVAGSSYNEQFF. The whole variable domain, filled in from reference TRBV14 and TRBJ2-1, reads EAGVTQFPSHSVIEKGQTVTLRCDPISGHDNLYWYRRVMGKEIKFLLHFVKESKQDESGMPNNRFLAERTGGTYSTLKVQPAELEDSGVYFCASASVAGSSYNEQFFGPGTRLTVL.

The chain joins TRBV5-4 to TRBJ1-1, with TRBD1 identical over 8 bases. This CDR3 has 15 amino acids. With V trimmed by 4 bases and J by 5 bases, 10 bases remained unmatched. CDR1 and CDR2 (germline): SGHNT, YYREEE (reference sequence). The CDR3 here is CASSPGQGLRTEAFF. CDR3 sequence (DNA): TGTGCCAGCAGCCCAGGACAGGGCTTGAGAACTGAAGCTTTCTTT. The full variable domain, its missing parts supplied by reference TRBV5-4 and TRBJ1-1, is ETGVTQSPTHLIKTRGQQVTLRCSSQSGHNTVSWYQQALGQGPQFIFQYYREEENGRGNFPPRFSGLQFPNYSSELNVNALELDDSALYLCASSPGQGLRTEAFFGQGTRLTVV.

The chain joins TRBV28 to TRBJ2-5; 10 positions agree with TRBD1. The CDR3 contains 15 residues. The ends lost 2 bases at V and 5 bases at J; junction bases unmatched: 5. The V gene's germline CDR1 is MDHEN and CDR2 SYDVKM. The CDR3: CASSLTGTGEETQYF. The CDR3 region has the DNA TGTGCCAGCAGTTTAACAGGGACAGGGGAGGAGACCCAGTACTTC.

Details on this clone: Other DNA sequences from this sample encode an identical CDR3 as well. The chain uses TRBV30 and TRBJ1-1; D is ambiguous. The V and J ends lost 2 bases and 0 bases respectively, with 4 bases between them. Looked up from germline, CDR1 is GTSNPN and CDR2 is SVGIG (reference sequence). The length of the CDR3 is 12 residues. The CDR3 is CAWSRVNTEAFF. For the CDR3, the DNA is TGTGCCTGGAGTAGAGTGAACACTGAAGCTTTCTTT.

V and J are TRBV5-1 and TRBJ2-1; D is uncertain. CDR3 size: 14 residues. CDR1 and CDR2 from the germline V gene are SGHRS and YFSETQ. V was cut by 1 base and J by 5 bases, with 10 bases left in between. CDR3 residues: CASSLSYPHNEQFF. CDR3 nucleotide sequence: TGCGCCAGCAGCTTGTCTTATCCCCACAATGAGCAGTTCTTC.

V usage is TRBV5-1 and J usage is TRBJ2-5, with D uncertain. The end of the DNA aligns better with TRBJ2-7, so the J call may be wrong. From germline, CDR1 is SGHRS and CDR2 YFSETQ. The CDR3 contains 13 residues. CDR3 sequence: CASSLGSSYEQYF. For the CDR3, the DNA is TGCGCCAGCAGCTTGGGGAGCTCCTACGAGCAGTACTTC.

The genes are TRBV19 and TRBJ1-5, with D uncertain. The CDR3 has 15 amino acids. V lost 3 bases and J 1 base, leaving 10 bases between the germline ends. Germline CDR1 LNHDA, CDR2 SQIVND (reference sequence). CDR3 bases: TGTGCCAGTAGTATTTTCGGGGTAAGCAATCAGCCCCAGCATTTT. It encodes CASSIFGVSNQPQHF.

V gene TRBV5-1 combines with J gene TRBJ2-7; 7 bases match TRBD2. CDR3 length: 15 residues. Germline V CDR1 and CDR2: SGHRS, YFSETQ. V shed 3 bases, J shed 4 bases, and the junction held 10 bases outside the gene matches. This CDR3 is CASSSEGRAKYEQYF. The CDR3 bases are TGCGCCAGCAGCTCGGAGGGGAGGGCCAAATACGAGCAGTACTTC.

The J gene is TRBJ1-1, the V gene TRBV10-1; D might be TRBD1 (5 bases). Germline CDR1 and CDR2: WNHNN and SYGVQD (reference sequence). V lost 4 bases, J lost 0 bases, and 12 bases lay in between. CDR3 length: 15 amino acids. CDR3 bases: TGCGCCAGCAGTGGGAGCAGGGACTTGAACACTGAAGCTTTCTTT. It specifies CASSGSRDLNTEAFF.

The chain has TRBV29-1 and TRBJ2-6; no clear D gene. Germline CDR1 is SQVTM and CDR2 is ANQGSEA. The germline V and J ends were trimmed by 6 bases and 1 base, with 10 bases remaining between them. The CDR3 runs to 14 residues. CDR3 DNA sequence: TGCAGCGTCCGGCCGGAGTCTGGGGCCAACGTCCTGACTTTC. Amino acids: CSVRPESGANVLTF.

The chain has TRBV25-1 and TRBJ2-1; 13 positions match TRBD2. Germline V gives CDR1 MGHDK, CDR2 SYGVNS. The CDR3 contains 15 residues. The V and J ends lost 1 base and 7 bases, in that order; junction bases with no gene match: 1. For the CDR3, the DNA is TGTGCCAGCAGTGAATGGACTAGCGGGAGTAATGAGCAGTTCTTC. Translating it yields CASSEWTSGSNEQFF. The full variable domain, completed using reference TRBV25-1 and TRBJ2-1, is EADIYQTPRYLVIGTGKKITLECSQTMGHDKMYWYQQDPGMELHLIHYSYGVNSTEKGDLSSESTVSRIRTEHFPLTLESARPSHTSQYLCASSEWTSGSNEQFFGPGTRLTVL.